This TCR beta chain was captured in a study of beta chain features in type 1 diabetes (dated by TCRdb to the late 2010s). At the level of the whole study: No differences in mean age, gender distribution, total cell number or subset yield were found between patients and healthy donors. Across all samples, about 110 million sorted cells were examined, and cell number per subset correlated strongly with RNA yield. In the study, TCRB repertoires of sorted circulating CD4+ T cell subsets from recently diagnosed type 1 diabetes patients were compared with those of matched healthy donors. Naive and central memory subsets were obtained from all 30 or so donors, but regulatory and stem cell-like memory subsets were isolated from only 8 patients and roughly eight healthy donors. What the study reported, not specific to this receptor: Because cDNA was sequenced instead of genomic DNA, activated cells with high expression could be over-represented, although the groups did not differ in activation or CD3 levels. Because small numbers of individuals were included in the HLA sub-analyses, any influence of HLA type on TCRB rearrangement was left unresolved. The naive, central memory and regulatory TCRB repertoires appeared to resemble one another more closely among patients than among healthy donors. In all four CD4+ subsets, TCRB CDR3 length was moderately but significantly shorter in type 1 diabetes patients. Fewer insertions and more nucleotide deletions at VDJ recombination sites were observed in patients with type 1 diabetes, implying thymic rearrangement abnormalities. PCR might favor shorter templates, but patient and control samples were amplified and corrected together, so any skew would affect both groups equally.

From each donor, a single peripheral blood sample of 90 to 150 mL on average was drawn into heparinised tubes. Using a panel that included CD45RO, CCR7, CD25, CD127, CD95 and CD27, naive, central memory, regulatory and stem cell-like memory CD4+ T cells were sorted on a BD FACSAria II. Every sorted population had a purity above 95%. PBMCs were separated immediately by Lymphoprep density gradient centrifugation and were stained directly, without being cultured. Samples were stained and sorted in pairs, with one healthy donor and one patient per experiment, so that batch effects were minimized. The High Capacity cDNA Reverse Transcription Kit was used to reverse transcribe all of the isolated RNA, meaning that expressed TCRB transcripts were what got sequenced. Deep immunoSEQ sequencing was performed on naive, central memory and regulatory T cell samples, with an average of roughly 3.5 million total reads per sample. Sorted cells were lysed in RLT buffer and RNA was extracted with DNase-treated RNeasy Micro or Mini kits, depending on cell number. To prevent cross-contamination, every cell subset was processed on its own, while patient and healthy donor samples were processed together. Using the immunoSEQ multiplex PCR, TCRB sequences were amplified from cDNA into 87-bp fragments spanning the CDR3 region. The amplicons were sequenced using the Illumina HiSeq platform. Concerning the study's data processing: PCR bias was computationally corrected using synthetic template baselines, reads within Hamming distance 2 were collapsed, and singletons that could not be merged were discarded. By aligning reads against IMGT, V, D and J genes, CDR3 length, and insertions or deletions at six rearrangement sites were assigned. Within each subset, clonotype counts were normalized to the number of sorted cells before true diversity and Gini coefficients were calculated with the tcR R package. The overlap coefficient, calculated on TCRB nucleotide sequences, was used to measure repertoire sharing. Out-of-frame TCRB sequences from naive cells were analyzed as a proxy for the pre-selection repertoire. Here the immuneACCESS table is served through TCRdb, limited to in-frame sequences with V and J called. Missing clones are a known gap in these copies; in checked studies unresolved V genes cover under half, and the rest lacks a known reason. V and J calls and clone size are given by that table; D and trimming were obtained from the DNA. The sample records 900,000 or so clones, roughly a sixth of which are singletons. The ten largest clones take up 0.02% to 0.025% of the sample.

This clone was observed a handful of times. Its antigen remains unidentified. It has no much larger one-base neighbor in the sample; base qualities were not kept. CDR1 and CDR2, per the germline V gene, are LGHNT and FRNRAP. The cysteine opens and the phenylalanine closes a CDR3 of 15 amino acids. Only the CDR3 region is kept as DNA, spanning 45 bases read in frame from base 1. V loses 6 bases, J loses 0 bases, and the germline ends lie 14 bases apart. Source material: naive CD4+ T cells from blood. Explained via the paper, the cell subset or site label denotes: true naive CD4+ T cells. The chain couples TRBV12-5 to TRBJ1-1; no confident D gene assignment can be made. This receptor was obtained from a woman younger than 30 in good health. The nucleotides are TGTGCTAGTGGCCTGTCTGTAGGGATGAACACTGAAGCTTTCTTT. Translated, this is CASGLSVGMNTEAFF. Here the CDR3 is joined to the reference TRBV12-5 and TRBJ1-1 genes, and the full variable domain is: DARVTQTPRHKVTEMGQEVTMRCQPILGHNTVFWYRQTMMQGLELLAYFRNRAPLDDSGMPKDRFSAEMPDATLATLKIQPSEPRDSAVYFCASGLSVGMNTEAFFGQGTRLTVV.